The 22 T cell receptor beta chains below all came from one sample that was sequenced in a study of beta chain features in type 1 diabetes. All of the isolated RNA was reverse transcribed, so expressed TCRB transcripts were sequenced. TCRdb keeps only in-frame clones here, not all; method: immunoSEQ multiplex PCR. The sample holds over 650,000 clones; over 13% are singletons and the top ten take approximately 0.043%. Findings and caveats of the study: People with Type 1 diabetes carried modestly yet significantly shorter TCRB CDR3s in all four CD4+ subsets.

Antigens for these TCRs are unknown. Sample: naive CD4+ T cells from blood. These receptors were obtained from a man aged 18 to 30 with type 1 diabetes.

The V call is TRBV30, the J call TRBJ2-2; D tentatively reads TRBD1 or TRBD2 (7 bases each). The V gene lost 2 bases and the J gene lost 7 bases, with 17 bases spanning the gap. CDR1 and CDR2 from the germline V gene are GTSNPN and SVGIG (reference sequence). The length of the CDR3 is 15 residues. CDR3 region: CAWSTATGRVGELFF. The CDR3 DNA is TGTGCCTGGAGTACGGCGACAGGGAGGGTCGGGGAGCTGTTTTTT. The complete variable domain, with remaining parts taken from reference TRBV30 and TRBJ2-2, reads SQTIHQWPATLVQPVGSPLSLECTVEGTSNPNLYWYRQAAGRGLQLLFYSVGIGQISSEVPQNLSASRPQDRQFILSSKKLLLSDSGFYLCAWSTATGRVGELFFGEGSRLTVL.

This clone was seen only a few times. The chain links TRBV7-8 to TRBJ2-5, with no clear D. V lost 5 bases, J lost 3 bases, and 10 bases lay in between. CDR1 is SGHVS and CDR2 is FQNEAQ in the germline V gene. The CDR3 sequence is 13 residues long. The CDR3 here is CASSLGEKETQYF. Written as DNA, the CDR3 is TGTGCCAGCAGCCTAGGAGAGAAAGAGACCCAGTACTTC.

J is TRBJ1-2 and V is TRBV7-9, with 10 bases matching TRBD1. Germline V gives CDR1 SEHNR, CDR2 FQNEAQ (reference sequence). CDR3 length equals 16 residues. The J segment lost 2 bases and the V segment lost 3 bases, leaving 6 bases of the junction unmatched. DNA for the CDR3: TGTGCCAGCAGCTTCGCTGGGACAGGGGTCAACTATGGCTACACCTTC. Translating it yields CASSFAGTGVNYGYTF.

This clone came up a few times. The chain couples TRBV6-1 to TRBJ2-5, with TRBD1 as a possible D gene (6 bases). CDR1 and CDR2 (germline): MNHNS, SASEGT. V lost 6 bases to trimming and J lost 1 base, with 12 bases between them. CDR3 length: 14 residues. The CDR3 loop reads CASSLDRTQETQYF. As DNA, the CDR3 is TGTGCCAGCAGCCTAGACAGGACCCAAGAGACCCAGTACTTC.

CDR3 DNA: TGTGCCAGCACCGACGGTTCTAACTATGGCTACACCTTC. It is translated as CASTDGSNYGYTF. This chain connects TRBV9 to TRBJ1-2; D remains ambiguous. The CDR3 loop spans 13 amino acids. Trimming left V 6 bases short and J 0 bases short, with 9 bases between. Germline CDR1 SGDLS, CDR2 YYNGEE.

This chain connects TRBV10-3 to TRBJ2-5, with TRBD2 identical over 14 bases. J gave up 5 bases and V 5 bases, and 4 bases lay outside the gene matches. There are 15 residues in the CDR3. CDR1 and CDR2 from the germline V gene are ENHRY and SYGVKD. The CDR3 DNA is TGTGCCATCAGTATCGGACTAGCGGGAGGCGAGACCCAGTACTTC. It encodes CAISIGLAGGETQYF.

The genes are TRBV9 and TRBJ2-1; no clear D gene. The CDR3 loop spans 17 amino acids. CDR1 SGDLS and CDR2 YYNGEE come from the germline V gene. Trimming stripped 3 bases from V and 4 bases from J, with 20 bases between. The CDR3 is CASSDHSGSPLYNEQFF. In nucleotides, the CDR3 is TGTGCCAGCAGCGACCACTCTGGGTCACCCCTTTACAATGAGCAGTTCTTC.

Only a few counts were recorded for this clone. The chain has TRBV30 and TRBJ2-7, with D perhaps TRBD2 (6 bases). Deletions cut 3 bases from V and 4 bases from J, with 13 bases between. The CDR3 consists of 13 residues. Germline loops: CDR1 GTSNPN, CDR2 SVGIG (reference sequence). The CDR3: CAWSGGMRYEQYF. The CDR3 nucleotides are TGTGCCTGGAGCGGCGGGATGAGATACGAGCAGTACTTC. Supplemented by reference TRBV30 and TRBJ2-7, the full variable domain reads SQTIHQWPATLVQPVGSPLSLECTVEGTSNPNLYWYRQAAGRGLQLLFYSVGIGQISSEVPQNLSASRPQDRQFILSSKKLLLSDSGFYLCAWSGGMRYEQYFGPGTRLTVT.

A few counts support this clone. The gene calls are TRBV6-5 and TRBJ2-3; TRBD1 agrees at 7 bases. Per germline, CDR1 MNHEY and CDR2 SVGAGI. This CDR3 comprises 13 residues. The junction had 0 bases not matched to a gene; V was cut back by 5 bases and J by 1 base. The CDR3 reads CASSGQGTDTQYF. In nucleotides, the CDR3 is TGTGCCAGCAGTGGACAGGGCACAGATACGCAGTATTTT.

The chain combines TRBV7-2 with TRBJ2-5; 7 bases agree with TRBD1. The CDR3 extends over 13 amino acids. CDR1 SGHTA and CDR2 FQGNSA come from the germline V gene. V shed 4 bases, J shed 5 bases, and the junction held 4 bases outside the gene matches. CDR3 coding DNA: TGTGCCAGCAGCTCTCGACAGGGTGAGACCCAGTACTTC. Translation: CASSSRQGETQYF.

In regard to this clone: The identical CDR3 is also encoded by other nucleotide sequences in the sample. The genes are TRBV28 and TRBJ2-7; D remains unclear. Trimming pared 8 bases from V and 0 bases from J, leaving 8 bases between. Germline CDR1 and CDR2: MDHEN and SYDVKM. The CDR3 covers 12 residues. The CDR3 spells CASSGSSYEQYF. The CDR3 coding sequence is TGTGCCAGCTCCGGAAGCTCCTACGAGCAGTACTTC.

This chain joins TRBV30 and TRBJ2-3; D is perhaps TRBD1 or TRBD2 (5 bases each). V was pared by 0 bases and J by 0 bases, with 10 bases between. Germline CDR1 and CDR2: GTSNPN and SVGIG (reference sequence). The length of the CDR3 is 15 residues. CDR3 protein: CAWSVLGDSTDTQYF. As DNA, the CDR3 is TGTGCCTGGAGTGTACTGGGGGATAGCACAGATACGCAGTATTTT.

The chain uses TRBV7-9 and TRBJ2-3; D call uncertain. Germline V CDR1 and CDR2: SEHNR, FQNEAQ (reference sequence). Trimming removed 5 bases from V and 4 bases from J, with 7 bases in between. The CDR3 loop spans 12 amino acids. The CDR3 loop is CASSPSADTQYF. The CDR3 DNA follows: TGTGCCAGCAGCCCCTCTGCAGATACGCAGTATTTT.

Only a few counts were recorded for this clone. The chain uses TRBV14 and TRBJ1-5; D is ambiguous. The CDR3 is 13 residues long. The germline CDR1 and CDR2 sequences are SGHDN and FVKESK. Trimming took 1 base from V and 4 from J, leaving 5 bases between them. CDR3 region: CASSQGGNQPQHF. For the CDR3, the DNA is TGTGCCAGCAGCCAAGGCGGAAATCAGCCCCAGCATTTT.

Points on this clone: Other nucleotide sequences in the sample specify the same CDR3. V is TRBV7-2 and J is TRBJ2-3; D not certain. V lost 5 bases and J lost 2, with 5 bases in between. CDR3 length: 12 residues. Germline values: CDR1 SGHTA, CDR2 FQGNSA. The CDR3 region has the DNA TGTGCCAGCAGCCCCCCCACAGATACGCAGTATTTT. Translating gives CASSPPTDTQYF.

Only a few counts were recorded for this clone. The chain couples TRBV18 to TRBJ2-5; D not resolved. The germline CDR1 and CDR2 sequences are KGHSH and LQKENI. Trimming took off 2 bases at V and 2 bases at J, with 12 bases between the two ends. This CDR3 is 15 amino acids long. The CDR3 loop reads CASSPFSQPQETQYF. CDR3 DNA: TGTGCCAGCTCACCATTCTCACAGCCACAAGAGACCCAGTACTTC.

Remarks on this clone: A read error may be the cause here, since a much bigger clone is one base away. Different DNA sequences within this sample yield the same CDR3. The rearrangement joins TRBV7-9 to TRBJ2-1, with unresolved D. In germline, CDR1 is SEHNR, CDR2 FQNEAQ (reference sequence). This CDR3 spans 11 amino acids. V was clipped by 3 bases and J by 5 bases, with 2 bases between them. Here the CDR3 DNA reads TGTGCCAGCAGCTTTGACAATGAGCAGTTCTTC. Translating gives CASSFDNEQFF.

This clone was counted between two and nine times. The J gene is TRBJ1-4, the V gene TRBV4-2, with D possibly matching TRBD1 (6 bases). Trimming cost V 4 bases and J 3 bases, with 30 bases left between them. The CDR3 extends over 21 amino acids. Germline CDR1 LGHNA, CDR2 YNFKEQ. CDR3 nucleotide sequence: TGTGCCAGCAGCCGAAGGTGGGGGGCCACAGGATCTGCTCGCGCTAATGAAAAACTGTTTTTT. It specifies CASSRRWGATGSARANEKLFF.

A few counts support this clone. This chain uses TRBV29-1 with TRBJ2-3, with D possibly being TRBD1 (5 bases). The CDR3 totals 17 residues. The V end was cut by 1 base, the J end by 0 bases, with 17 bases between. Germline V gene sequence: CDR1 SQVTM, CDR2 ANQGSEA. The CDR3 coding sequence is TGCAGCGTTGAAGGGACACAGAGAAGATCTAGCACAGATACGCAGTATTTT. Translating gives CSVEGTQRRSSTDTQYF.

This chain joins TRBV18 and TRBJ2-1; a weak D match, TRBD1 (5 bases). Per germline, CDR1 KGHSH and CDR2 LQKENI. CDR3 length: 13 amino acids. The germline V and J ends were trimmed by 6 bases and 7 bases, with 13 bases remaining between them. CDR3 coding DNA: TGTGCCAGCTCTCGCAAGCCAGGGAATGAGCAGTTCTTC. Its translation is CASSRKPGNEQFF.

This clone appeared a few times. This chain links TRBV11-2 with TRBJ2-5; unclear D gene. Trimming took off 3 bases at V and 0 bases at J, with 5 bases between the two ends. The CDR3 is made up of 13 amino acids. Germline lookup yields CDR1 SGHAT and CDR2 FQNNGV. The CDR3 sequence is CASSFGNQETQYF. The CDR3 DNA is TGTGCCAGCAGCTTTGGGAACCAAGAGACCCAGTACTTC.

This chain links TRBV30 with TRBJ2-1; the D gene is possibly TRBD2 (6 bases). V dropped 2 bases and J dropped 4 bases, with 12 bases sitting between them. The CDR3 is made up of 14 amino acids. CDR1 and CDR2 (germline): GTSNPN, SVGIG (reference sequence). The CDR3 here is CAWSRRGSYNEQFF. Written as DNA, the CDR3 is TGTGCCTGGAGTAGGAGGGGAAGTTACAATGAGCAGTTCTTC.